Here is one T cell receptor beta chain with its context. This CDR3 has 13 amino acids. Germline values: CDR1 SGHKS, CDR2 YYEKEE (reference sequence). The V and J ends lost 2 bases and 0 bases respectively, with 4 bases between them. The data are from a study of blood T cell repertoires in COVID-19. About the study: Whether acute or convalescent, the COVID-19 samples came from the United States, Italy and Spain.

In the authors' workflow: The authors estimated nucleated cell counts from reference gene primer amplification. Sequenced by immunoSEQ multiplex PCR; TCRdb stores in-frame clones only, minus some. V, J and clone size are those of that table, while D and trimming were read from the DNA. The data show 250,000 to 300,000 clones, with more than 85% seen just once and approximately 4.2% held by the top ten. This chain connects TRBV5-5 to TRBJ2-3; D unclear. This clonotype was sampled from a man aged 40-55 years with acute or convalescent COVID-19. Specimen: peripheral blood. The chain's CDR3 is CASSFRSTDTQYF. The CDR3, as DNA: TGTGCCAGCAGCTTCAGAAGCACAGATACGCAGTATTTT. The full variable domain, with the rest looked up from reference TRBV5-5 and TRBJ2-3, is DAGVTQSPTHLIKTRGQQVTLRCSPISGHKSVSWYQQVLGQGPQFIFQYYEKEERGRGNFPDRFSARQFPNYSSELNVNALLLGDSALYLCASSFRSTDTQYFGPGTRLTVL.